This T cell receptor beta chain stems from a study of blood T cell repertoires in COVID-19. For the study at large: The samples span acute and convalescent COVID-19 from the United States, Italy and Spain. From T cells, B-cell-depleted T cells, or PBMCs came the material, which was cDNA or gDNA.

This clone was picked up one time. The repertoire was sequenced with immunoSEQ multiplex PCR; TCRdb's copy has only in-frame clones and lacks some. The sample consists of about 74,000 clones, approximately 90% of them appearing once. Germline values: CDR1 SGHTA, CDR2 FQGNSA. This CDR3 has 15 residues. Germline trimming cut 1 base from V and 0 bases from J; bases unmatched to any gene: 2. The chain is built from TRBV7-2 and TRBJ2-7, with 8 bases fitting TRBD2. The sample comprised peripheral blood. The clonotype was recovered from a man between 45 and 60 years old with COVID-19, enrolled during active disease. The CDR3 is CASSLDGGGSYEQYF. As DNA, the CDR3 is TGTGCCAGCAGCTTAGACGGGGGGGGCTCCTACGAGCAGTACTTC. The full variable domain, its missing parts supplied by reference TRBV7-2 and TRBJ2-7, is GAGVSQSPSNKVTEKGKDVELRCDPISGHTALYWYRQSLGQGLEFLIYFQGNSAPDKSGLPSDRFSAERTGGSVSTLTIQRTQQEDSAVYLCASSLDGGGSYEQYFGPGTRLTVT.